The T cell receptor beta chain under discussion was sequenced for a study of post-analysis software for immune sequencing data. As for this clonotype: The target antigen is unknown.

Carried by the TCR beta cDNA libraries were unique molecular identifiers. MiXCR, applied by TCRdb to the PCR reads, yields one record per CDR3 protein. The sample lists 650,000 to 900,000 distinct CDR3 sequences, 46% occurring once. Study results and limitations: The study found TRBV5-6, TRBV5-1 and TRBV20-1 among roughly 5 TRBV segments more frequent in patients than controls.

V shed 1 base and J shed 2 bases, with 15 bases lying between them. Germline CDR1 reads SQVTM; CDR2 reads ANQGSEA. This CDR3 has 15 amino acids. V gene TRBV29-1 combines with J gene TRBJ2-7, with unresolved D. The sample was blood. This clonotype was sampled from a girl between 10 and 17 years old with multiple sclerosis. The DNA for the CDR3 is TGCAGCGTTGAAGGAGATGCGTTGAATCCCTACGAGCAGTACTTC. Amino acids: CSVEGDALNPYEQYF.